This TCR beta chain is drawn from a study of shared T cell receptors in the human thymus. TCRdb's table, derived via immunoSEQ multiplex PCR, lists solely in-frame clones and lacks some. The sample yields almost 550,000 clones, about 80% seen once. Germline CDR1 reads MGHDK; CDR2 reads SYGVNS. The CDR3 has 15 residues. Unmatched junction bases numbered 6, after V lost 5 bases and J lost 7 bases. This sample was shared with a second study, whose subject was human thymus T cells.

This TCR came from a boy younger than two with a congenital heart defect. The V gene is TRBV25-1, the J gene TRBJ1-6; the match to TRBD1 covers 9 bases. The material sequenced was thymocytes. The CDR3 sequence is CASSWTGEGNSPLHF. The CDR3 bases are TGTGCCAGCAGTTGGACAGGGGAGGGAAATTCACCCCTCCACTTT.